These T cell receptor beta chains were read from a single sample in a study of prognosis after radiotherapy for stage I lung cancer. TCRdb processed the multiplex PCR reads anew with MiXCR; each CDR3 protein has one entry. The sample shows over 45,000 distinct CDR3 sequences, about 30% of them seen only once. The sample was PBMCs, taken before or after stereotactic body radiation therapy (not recorded which). The receptor set was obtained from a donor at least 50 years old with non-small cell lung cancer. Each CDR3 is given with its conserved first and last residue. A D gene is named only where the DNA matches it firmly. Size is stated for part of the rows, as once, few or many counts, or as a class when the clone is expanded.

J: TRBJ2-1; size: many; D: TRBD1; V: TRBV19; DNA: TGTGCCAGTAGTAAAGGGGCTGACAGGGCTGGGGAGCAGTTCTTC; CDR3: CASSKGADRAGEQFF
J: TRBJ2-5; size: NA; D: TRBD2; V: TRBV3-1; DNA: TGTGCCAGCAGGCCGGGACTACTAGCGGGACAAGAGACCCAGTACTTC; CDR3: CASRPGLLAGQETQYF
J: TRBJ2-7; size: many; D: NA; V: TRBV3-1; DNA: TGTGCCAGCAGCTTTTCCGGGGCCCGGGGCGACGAGCAGTACTTC; CDR3: CASSFSGARGDEQYF
J: TRBJ2-7; size: once; D: NA; V: TRBV5-6; DNA: TGTGCCAGCAGCTCGGCCCCTTCTTCCTACGAGCAGTACTTC; CDR3: CASSSAPSSYEQYF
J: TRBJ1-4; size: many; D: NA; V: TRBV4-2; DNA: TGTGCCAGCAGCCAACCGGACCGTAATGAAAAACTGTTTTTT; CDR3: CASSQPDRNEKLFF
J: TRBJ1-2; size: many; D: NA; V: TRBV28; DNA: TGTGCCACCTATCAGGCTAACTATGGCTACACCTTC; CDR3: CATYQANYGYTF
J: TRBJ2-7; size: many; D: NA; V: TRBV6-1; DNA: TGTGCCAGCACCCTGGGGGGCTCCTACGAGCAGTACTTC; CDR3: CASTLGGSYEQYF
J: TRBJ2-2; size: many; D: TRBD2; V: TRBV2; DNA: TGTGCCAGCACCCAGAGGTCTAGCGGGGGGGCCGGGGAGCTGTTTTTT; CDR3: CASTQRSSGGAGELFF
J: TRBJ2-3; size: many; D: TRBD2; V: TRBV6-1; DNA: TGTGCCAGCAGTGAAAATCTAGCGGGCACAGATACGCAGTATTTT; CDR3: CASSENLAGTDTQYF
J: TRBJ1-5; size: many; D: NA; V: TRBV19; DNA: TGTGCCAGTAGTATCCTCAATCAGCCCCAGCATTTT; CDR3: CASSILNQPQHF
J: TRBJ2-4; size: many; D: NA; V: TRBV7-2; DNA: TGTGCCAGCAGCTTAGATTTCAGGGCCGGTAACATTCAGTACTTC; CDR3: CASSLDFRAGNIQYF
J: TRBJ1-1; size: NA; D: TRBD1; V: TRBV20-1; DNA: TGCAGAGCCGGGACAGGGGGTTTTTACACTGAAGCTTCCTTT; CDR3: CRAGTGGFYTEASF
J: TRBJ1-2; size: NA; D: TRBD1; V: TRBV6-1; DNA: TGTGGCACCGGAACACAGGGGGGCTATGGCTACACCTTC; CDR3: CGTGTQGGYGYTF
J: TRBJ2-3; size: many; D: NA; V: TRBV2; DNA: TGTGCCAGCTCAAGGAGGGGCTCAGATACGCAGTATTTT; CDR3: CASSRRGSDTQYF
J: TRBJ1-3; size: many; D: NA; V: TRBV6-2/TRBV6-3; DNA: TGTGCCAGCAGATTCCCGGGGGCCGCGGGAAACACCATATATTTT; CDR3: CASRFPGAAGNTIYF
J: TRBJ2-1; size: NA; D: TRBD1; V: TRBV6-9; DNA: TGTGCCAGCAGTTACTTGACCGGGACAGTGTCCTACAATGAGCAGTTCTTC; CDR3: CASSYLTGTVSYNEQFF
J: TRBJ2-2; size: many; D: TRBD2; V: TRBV7-2; DNA: TGTGCCAGCAGCTTATTAGCGGGAGTTGCCGGGGAGCTGTTTTTT; CDR3: CASSLLAGVAGELFF
J: TRBJ2-1; size: many; D: NA; V: TRBV10-3; DNA: TGTGCCATCAGTGAATCTCTTTCGGAGCCCTACAATGAGCAGTTCTTC; CDR3: CAISESLSEPYNEQFF
J: TRBJ2-1; size: many; D: TRBD2; V: TRBV30; DNA: TGTGCCTGGACCTACGGGAGCGGGGGGAATGAGCAGTTCTTC; CDR3: CAWTYGSGGNEQFF
J: TRBJ2-3; size: many; D: TRBD2; V: TRBV6-1; DNA: TGTGCCAGCAGTGAACTCCTGGGGGGGATCGCAGATACGCAGTATTTT; CDR3: CASSELLGGIADTQYF
J: TRBJ1-2; size: many; D: TRBD1; V: TRBV4-3; DNA: TGCGCCAGCAGCCAAGAGGACAGGGCGGTCTATGGCTACACCTTC; CDR3: CASSQEDRAVYGYTF
J: TRBJ1-2; size: many; D: TRBD1; V: TRBV6-1; DNA: TGTGCCAGCAGCATGACAGGGTATGGCTACACCTTC; CDR3: CASSMTGYGYTF
J: TRBJ2-2; size: many; D: NA; V: TRBV12-3/TRBV12-4; DNA: TGTGCCAGCAGTTTAGTGTCAGCCGGGGAGCTGTTTTTT; CDR3: CASSLVSAGELFF
J: TRBJ1-1; size: many; D: NA; V: TRBV7-9; DNA: TGTGCCAGCAGCCTGGGACTTACGAACACTGAAGCTTTCTTT; CDR3: CASSLGLTNTEAFF
J: TRBJ2-6; size: many; D: TRBD2; V: TRBV12-3/TRBV12-4; DNA: TGTGCCGGAGGACTAGGACCCCTCTCTGGGGCCAACGTCCTGACTTTC; CDR3: CAGGLGPLSGANVLTF
J: TRBJ2-7; size: many; D: TRBD2; V: TRBV9; DNA: TGTGCCAGCAGCGTAGGCGGGGGTGACGAGCAGTACTTC; CDR3: CASSVGGGDEQYF
J: TRBJ2-1; size: many; D: TRBD2; V: TRBV30; DNA: TGTGCCTGGCACGGACTAGCGGGGGGTAACTACAATGAGCAGTTCTTC; CDR3: CAWHGLAGGNYNEQFF
J: TRBJ2-3; size: many; D: NA; V: TRBV9; DNA: TGTGCCAGCAGCGTAACAATTGCTAGCACAGATACGCAGTATTTT; CDR3: CASSVTIASTDTQYF
J: TRBJ1-1; size: few; D: TRBD1; V: TRBV5-4; DNA: TGTGCCAGCAACGACAGGGAGAAAATGAACACTGAAGCTTTCTTT; CDR3: CASNDREKMNTEAFF
J: TRBJ2-6; size: NA; D: NA; V: TRBV6-1; DNA: TGTGCCAGCAGTGAAGGGACACTCTGGGATGGGGCCAACGTCCTGACTTTC; CDR3: CASSEGTLWDGANVLTF
J: TRBJ2-1; size: many; D: NA; V: TRBV20-1; DNA: TGCAGTGCTAGGGGCGGGGGCAGATTTTACAATGAGCAGTTCTTC; CDR3: CSARGGGRFYNEQFF
J: TRBJ1-1; size: many; D: NA; V: TRBV6-1; DNA: TGTGCCAGCATCGGTAAGCAGGGCGGGACTGAAGCTTTCTTT; CDR3: CASIGKQGGTEAFF
J: TRBJ2-2; size: many; D: NA; V: TRBV30; DNA: TGTGCCTGGAAGGTTCGAGCGGTGAACACCGGGGAGCTGTTTTTT; CDR3: CAWKVRAVNTGELFF
J: TRBJ1-5; size: many; D: NA; V: TRBV30; DNA: TGTGCCTGGAGCGCACAGGGTAATCAGCCCCAGCATTTT; CDR3: CAWSAQGNQPQHF
J: TRBJ2-7; size: many; D: NA; V: TRBV12-3/TRBV12-4; DNA: TGTGCCAGCAGCGAACTCTCCTACGAGCAGTACTTC; CDR3: CASSELSYEQYF
J: TRBJ2-3; size: many; D: TRBD2; V: TRBV2; DNA: TGTGCCAGCAGGGACTATAGCGGGGGGGGGGATACGCAGTATTTT; CDR3: CASRDYSGGGDTQYF
J: TRBJ2-7; size: many; D: NA; V: TRBV18; DNA: TGTGCCAGCTCACCGGATCTAAGCTCCTACGAGCAGTACTTC; CDR3: CASSPDLSSYEQYF
J: TRBJ1-3; size: NA; D: NA; V: TRBV12-3/TRBV12-4; DNA: TGTGCCAGCAGCCCCGCCGGGCTGGGAAACACCATATATTTT; CDR3: CASSPAGLGNTIYF
J: TRBJ2-2; size: NA; D: NA; V: TRBV7-3; DNA: TGTGCCTGCAGCTTAAACTGGAACACCGGGGATCTGTTTTTT; CDR3: CACSLNWNTGDLFF
J: TRBJ2-2; size: many; D: TRBD2; V: TRBV4-2; DNA: TGTGCCAGCAGCCCAAACCGAGCGGGGGGTTTCAACACCGGGGAGCTGTTTTTT; CDR3: CASSPNRAGGFNTGELFF
J: TRBJ2-7; size: many; D: TRBD2; V: TRBV5-1; DNA: TGCGCCAGCAGCAGTGGCGGGGGGATCGACGAGCAGTACTTC; CDR3: CASSSGGGIDEQYF
J: TRBJ2-3; size: many; D: TRBD1; V: TRBV7-9; DNA: TGTGCCAGCAGCTTAGTGACAGGGGGCTCAGATACGCAGTATTTT; CDR3: CASSLVTGGSDTQYF
J: TRBJ2-7; size: many; D: NA; V: TRBV30; DNA: TGTGCCTACCTGGGAGGGGGCCACGTAAACGAGCAGTACTTC; CDR3: CAYLGGGHVNEQYF
J: TRBJ1-2; size: many; D: TRBD1; V: TRBV6-5; DNA: TGTGCCAGCAGTTTGACAGGGGGCTCTGGCTATGGCTACACCTTC; CDR3: CASSLTGGSGYGYTF
J: TRBJ2-1; size: many; D: TRBD1; V: TRBV20-1; DNA: TGCAGTGCCCTGACTATACAGGGGAAGCAGTTCTTC; CDR3: CSALTIQGKQFF
J: TRBJ2-7; size: many; D: NA; V: TRBV15; DNA: TGTGCCACCAGCAGAGATTTGAGGGGATTGGGGGAGCAGTACTTC; CDR3: CATSRDLRGLGEQYF
J: TRBJ1-2; size: many; D: NA; V: TRBV5-5; DNA: TGTGCCAGCAGCTTGGCGGCAGGGTCGGACTATGGCTACACCTTC; CDR3: CASSLAAGSDYGYTF
J: TRBJ1-4; size: many; D: NA; V: TRBV20-1; DNA: TGCAGTGCTACTGACGGAATTAATGAAAAACTGTTTTTT; CDR3: CSATDGINEKLFF
J: TRBJ2-1; size: many; D: NA; V: TRBV5-1; DNA: TGCGCCAGCAGCTTGGGCGGAGGGGAAAATGAGCAGTTCTTC; CDR3: CASSLGGGENEQFF
J: TRBJ1-6; size: NA; D: NA; V: TRBV6-4; DNA: TGTGCCGGCAGCTCAACAAGGGGCGCCAGGTCACCCCTCCACTTT; CDR3: CAGSSTRGARSPLHF